This is a list of T cell receptor beta chains from one sample in a study of human T cells and chemical hapten exposure. In TCRdb, the RACE reads were re-called with MiXCR into one record per CDR3 protein. The profile covers about 350,000 distinct CDR3 sequences, with approximately 5.8% appearing a single time and more than 8% taken by the ten largest. The material was whole blood, obtained in connection with sensitization to the hapten diphenylcyclopropenone (DPC). Receptor source: a woman younger than 30 with alopecia areata. Some clones in this sample may be carry-over from other donors' samples. The CDR3 runs from the conserved cysteine through the conserved F or W. The order of the fields is J gene, D gene, clone size, V gene, CDR3 protein, CDR3 DNA. D genes are given only for firm matches. The size entry is marked missing in some rows and otherwise reads once, few, many or a size class.

J gene: TRBJ2-2
D gene: NA
clone size: few
V gene: TRBV2
CDR3 protein: CASSYRAGTGELFF
CDR3 DNA: TGTGCCAGCAGTTACAGGGCAGGCACCGGGGAGCTGTTTTTT

J gene: TRBJ2-7
D gene: NA
clone size: NA
V gene: TRBV6-2/TRBV6-3
CDR3 protein: CASSRSSSKQYF
CDR3 DNA: TGTGCCAGCAGCCGCTCCTCGTCCAAGCAGTACTTC

J gene: TRBJ2-1
D gene: NA
clone size: few
V gene: TRBV7-9
CDR3 protein: CASSSARFHEQFF
CDR3 DNA: TGTGCCAGCAGCTCCGCCCGGTTCCATGAGCAGTTCTTC

J gene: TRBJ2-2
D gene: NA
clone size: NA
V gene: TRBV6-5
CDR3 protein: CASSGNGPGTGELFF
CDR3 DNA: TGTGCCAGCAGTGGGAATGGACCGGGCACCGGGGAGCTGTTTTTT

J gene: TRBJ2-3
D gene: TRBD2
clone size: NA
V gene: TRBV6-6
CDR3 protein: CASSRRTSGGPGDTQYF
CDR3 DNA: TGTGCCAGCAGTAGGCGGACTAGCGGGGGGCCGGGAGATACGCAGTATTTT

J gene: TRBJ2-3
D gene: NA
clone size: few
V gene: TRBV3-1
CDR3 protein: CASSRGEDTDTQYF
CDR3 DNA: TGTGCCAGCAGCCGCGGGGAGGACACAGATACGCAGTATTTT

J gene: TRBJ2-3
D gene: NA
clone size: NA
V gene: TRBV9
CDR3 protein: CASTGTPRATDTQYF
CDR3 DNA: TGTGCCAGCACGGGGACACCCCGCGCCACAGATACGCAGTATTTT

J gene: TRBJ1-1
D gene: NA
clone size: many
V gene: TRBV12-3/TRBV12-4
CDR3 protein: CASSRSGKNTEAFF
CDR3 DNA: TGTGCCAGCAGTCGGTCCGGGAAAAACACTGAAGCTTTCTTT

J gene: TRBJ2-5
D gene: NA
clone size: many
V gene: TRBV24-1
CDR3 protein: CATSDPGRYGETQYF
CDR3 DNA: TGTGCCACCAGTGATCCGGGGAGGTACGGGGAGACCCAGTACTTC

J gene: TRBJ1-1
D gene: NA
clone size: many
V gene: TRBV5-1
CDR3 protein: CASSLQDNTEAFF
CDR3 DNA: TGCGCCAGCAGCTTACAAGATAACACTGAAGCTTTCTTT

J gene: TRBJ2-2
D gene: NA
clone size: NA
V gene: TRBV7-2
CDR3 protein: CASSPTVANTGELFF
CDR3 DNA: TGTGCCAGCAGCCCGACGGTTGCGAACACCGGGGAGCTGTTTTTT

J gene: TRBJ2-1
D gene: TRBD1
clone size: NA
V gene: TRBV4-3
CDR3 protein: CASSQERDRAAYNEQFF
CDR3 DNA: TGCGCCAGCAGCCAAGAGCGGGACAGGGCAGCCTACAATGAGCAGTTCTTC

J gene: TRBJ1-6
D gene: NA
clone size: few
V gene: TRBV12-3/TRBV12-4
CDR3 protein: CASGTSATSGSPLHF
CDR3 DNA: TGTGCCAGCGGGACCTCGGCGACGTCGGGCTCACCCCTCCACTTT

J gene: TRBJ1-6
D gene: NA
clone size: few
V gene: TRBV7-2
CDR3 protein: CASGLTDSPLHF
CDR3 DNA: TGTGCCAGCGGGTTGACGGATTCACCCCTCCACTTT

J gene: TRBJ2-2
D gene: NA
clone size: many
V gene: TRBV20-1
CDR3 protein: CSARRQGGVGELFF
CDR3 DNA: TGCAGTGCTAGACGGCAGGGGGGTGTAGGGGAGCTGTTTTTT

J gene: TRBJ1-6
D gene: NA
clone size: many
V gene: TRBV9
CDR3 protein: CASSPRDRNSPLHF
CDR3 DNA: TGTGCCAGCAGTCCCAGGGACCGGAATTCACCCCTCCACTTT

J gene: TRBJ1-6
D gene: NA
clone size: NA
V gene: TRBV2
CDR3 protein: CASSEEEGYNSPLHF
CDR3 DNA: TGTGCCAGCAGTGAAGAGGAGGGGTACAATTCACCCCTCCACTTT

J gene: TRBJ1-2
D gene: NA
clone size: many
V gene: TRBV6-6
CDR3 protein: CASSYSVELNYGYTF
CDR3 DNA: TGTGCCAGCAGTTACTCGGTGGAGTTGAACTATGGCTACACCTTC

J gene: TRBJ1-1
D gene: NA
clone size: few
V gene: TRBV11-1
CDR3 protein: CAISRGLNTEAFF
CDR3 DNA: TGTGCCATCTCCAGGGGACTGAACACTGAAGCTTTCTTT

J gene: TRBJ1-5
D gene: NA
clone size: many
V gene: TRBV12-3/TRBV12-4
CDR3 protein: CASSFGSTGGQPQHF
CDR3 DNA: TGTGCCAGCAGTTTTGGATCCACGGGGGGTCAGCCCCAGCATTTT

J gene: TRBJ1-6
D gene: TRBD1
clone size: NA
V gene: TRBV20-1
CDR3 protein: CSARDRGGADSPLHF
CDR3 DNA: TGCAGTGCTAGAGACCGAGGGGGCGCAGATTCACCCCTCCACTTT

J gene: TRBJ1-1
D gene: NA
clone size: few
V gene: TRBV2
CDR3 protein: CASVLNPNTEAFF
CDR3 DNA: TGTGCCAGCGTGCTAAACCCGAACACTGAAGCTTTCTTT

J gene: TRBJ1-1
D gene: NA
clone size: NA
V gene: TRBV29-1
CDR3 protein: CSVDAQGPGGAFF
CDR3 DNA: TGCAGCGTTGATGCTCAGGGCCCTGGAGGGGCTTTCTTT

J gene: TRBJ2-1
D gene: TRBD2
clone size: few
V gene: TRBV9
CDR3 protein: CASSLRTSGGEQFF
CDR3 DNA: TGTGCCAGCAGCCTACGGACTAGTGGTGGTGAGCAGTTCTTC

J gene: TRBJ1-5
D gene: NA
clone size: medium-sized
V gene: TRBV27
CDR3 protein: CASSLSGDYSNQPQHF
CDR3 DNA: TGTGCCAGCAGTTTATCTGGAGATTATAGCAATCAGCCCCAGCATTTT

J gene: TRBJ1-2
D gene: NA
clone size: many
V gene: TRBV27
CDR3 protein: CASMNQRDGYTF
CDR3 DNA: TGTGCCAGCATGAACCAGCGGGATGGCTACACCTTC